The rows below give T cell receptor beta chains drawn from one sample of a study of CD8 T cells in ankylosing spondylitis. TCRdb reanalysed the 5' RACE reads using MiXCR and keeps one entry per CDR3 protein. The sample yields around 160,000 distinct CDR3 sequences, 11% seen once. Sequences were obtained from blood, either unsorted or a sorted T cell fraction (not recorded which). The receptors stem from a male donor with ankylosing spondylitis or in good health (not recorded which). Each CDR3 is given with its conserved first and last residue. A D gene is named only where the DNA matches it firmly. Some rows have no size entry. The others give once, few or many, or a class for an expanded clone.

TGCAGCGTTGACGACAGGGGCAGCACTGAAGCTTTCTTT	CSVDDRGSTEAFF	TRBD1	-	13	TRBV29-1	TRBJ1-1
TGTGCCATCAGTGCCTCGTCTAGCGGGAGTGGTCCCGGGGAGCTGTTTTTT	CAISASSSGSGPGELFF	TRBD2	many	17	TRBV10-3	TRBJ2-2
TGCAGTGCTAGTTATCCCCCGGGCAGGACTGAAGCTTTCTTT	CSASYPPGRTEAFF	-	many	14	TRBV20-1	TRBJ1-1
TGTGCCAGCAGTGAGACCGGGACAGGGGACAATGAGCAGTTCTTC	CASSETGTGDNEQFF	TRBD1	many	15	TRBV25-1	TRBJ2-1
TGTGCCAGCAGCCAAGATCTCCCCTTTATAGCGGGAGGGCCCCAAGAGACCCAGTACTTC	CASSQDLPFIAGGPQETQYF	TRBD2	few	20	TRBV3-1	TRBJ2-5
TGTGCCAGCAGCTTAGCTGGGAGAGACCAGCCCCAGCATTTT	CASSLAGRDQPQHF	-	few	14	TRBV7-2	TRBJ1-5
TGTGCCAGCAGCACAAGGGACAGGGTAACGGGGTCCTACGAGCAGTACTTC	CASSTRDRVTGSYEQYF	TRBD1	few	17	TRBV11-2	TRBJ2-7
TGTGCCAGCGGGACAGACGGATACAATGAGCAGTTCTTC	CASGTDGYNEQFF	TRBD1	few	13	TRBV28	TRBJ2-1
TGTGCCAGCAGCTTATCTGGACACTCTCTCGGGACCCAGTACTTC	CASSLSGHSLGTQYF	-	few	15	TRBV13	TRBJ2-5
TGTGCCAGCATGGTCCGGACAGCCGACACCTTC	CASMVRTADTF	-	-	11	TRBV2	TRBJ1-2
TGTGCCATACAGCGGGACAGGGGTATGGAGCCCCAGCATTTT	CAIQRDRGMEPQHF	TRBD1	many	14	TRBV10-3	TRBJ1-5
TGCGCCAGCAGCTTGGTAGGGGGGGGGCCCCAAGATACGCAGTATTTT	CASSLVGGGPQDTQYF	-	few	16	TRBV5-1	TRBJ2-3
TGTGCCAGCAGTGGCCTGACAGTCGGCGAGCAGTACTTC	CASSGLTVGEQYF	-	few	13	TRBV25-1	TRBJ2-7
TGTGCCAGCAGCCTAGCGACAGGGGTACAGGAAAAACTGTTTTTT	CASSLATGVQEKLFF	TRBD1	-	15	TRBV7-2	TRBJ1-4
TGCAGCGTTGCGGGACTAGCGGGAGGTCAGGAGCAGTACTTC	CSVAGLAGGQEQYF	TRBD2	many	14	TRBV29-1	TRBJ2-7
TGCGCCAGCAGCTACGGACGTCTAGACACCGGGGAGCTGTTTTTT	CASSYGRLDTGELFF	-	many	15	TRBV5-1	TRBJ2-2
TGCAGCGTTTATAACAGGAACACTGAAGCTTTCTTT	CSVYNRNTEAFF	-	many	12	TRBV29-1	TRBJ1-1
TGTGCCAGCACCCCGGGCAGGGTCCAGGCCAGCGAGCAGTTCTTC	CASTPGRVQASEQFF	-	many	15	TRBV12-3/TRBV12-4	TRBJ2-1